What follows is one T cell receptor beta chain and its context. This clonotype was recorded at least ten times. There is no known antigen for this receptor. It has no much larger one-base neighbor in the sample; base qualities were not kept. For repertoire sequencing, the TCR beta CDR3 regions were amplified from RNA transcripts. The first round was an RT-PCR using HTBI primers with the Qiagen OneStep RT-PCR kit, and this first round was followed by a second-round multiplex PCR, then size selection and purification. Libraries were sequenced on an Illumina HiSeq2000 using paired-end 100 bp reads. In the original analysis: SOAPnuke was used for read processing, and reads with adapters, uncalled bases, a mean Phred below 15, or no exact constant-primer or identifier match were discarded. High-quality paired reads were merged with COPE v1.2.5. Each unique nucleotide sequence was treated as a clonotype, and MiTCR v1.1 was used to align the clonotypes to the IMGT TRB V, D and J references. The analysis was limited to V-J combinations with a frequency above 0.0001, which together covered 98% to 99.2% of repertoires. For each V-J combination, a TCR clonal expansion and chaos score was defined as F50 clonal expansion divided by the chaos observed in the TCRdist matrix. Welch's t-statistics and random forest were used to reduce features to more than ten V-J combinations, which were fed into a naive Bayes classifier. The similarity between thyroid and blood repertoires was quantified using the Morisita-Horn index. TCRdb reanalyzed the raw reads on its own, using fastp at Q25 for trimming and MiXCR for clone calling, and kept in-frame beta chains. Rows are combined by CDR3 protein, so each entry shows the most common genes and DNA. The V and J calls come from TCRdb's annotation, not from the publication. Present in this sample are around 1.1 million distinct CDR3 sequences, about two fifths of which were seen just once. Roughly 11% of the sample rests with the top ten.

This sample is drawn from a study of Graves' ophthalmopathy and Graves' hyperthyroidism (dated by TCRdb to the late 2010s). Concerning the study at large: Hyperthyroidism was defined as stable when no progression to ophthalmopathy occurred within 18 months of follow-up. To tell Graves' ophthalmopathy apart from Graves' hyperthyroidism, and to predict which patients would progress to ophthalmopathy, the study relied on TCR beta repertoire signatures. In total, 135 blood samples were TCR-sequenced: 40 to 45 ophthalmopathy, over 70 hyperthyroidism and about 17 hyperthyroidism-to-ophthalmopathy patients. To explore V-J signatures that distinguish ophthalmopathy from hyperthyroidism, a discovery set of 95 to 100 patients was enrolled, made up of roughly 41 with ophthalmopathy and 55 to 65 with stable hyperthyroidism. An independent validation cohort comprised 18 hyperthyroidism patients and over 15 patients who later progressed from hyperthyroidism to ophthalmopathy. In more than five hyperthyroidism patients, the T-cell repertoires found in thyroid tissue were compared with those found in blood. Following sampling, methimazole starting at 30 mg daily was administered to hyperthyroidism patients, and high-dose intravenous methylprednisolone was administered to ophthalmopathy patients.

The hyperthyroidism patients were 18 to 65 years old and newly diagnosed, with a disease duration of less than 2 months. Patients were excluded if they had other autoimmune diseases, uncontrolled infections, pregnancy or lactation. Diagnosis relied on clinical symptoms, serum thyroxine, TRAb, thyroid ultrasound and orbital computed tomography. Total RNA was extracted with Trizol reagent and quality-checked on an Agilent 2100 Bioanalyzer. Results the study describes overall, beyond this receptor: Sample size was not statistically predetermined, and group allocation was not concealed from the investigators. Most expanded thyroid clonotypes with a frequency above 0.001 also appeared in blood, which suggests that blood repertoires may reflect the immune response in the thyroid. In validation, the model predicted ophthalmopathy progression with more than 55% sensitivity and approximately 75% specificity; some 13 predicted patients were CT-confirmed with GO in a median of around 6 months. In cross-validation, the 13-signature model distinguished ophthalmopathy from stable hyperthyroidism with about 90% sensitivity and around 82% specificity, and in the test set the corresponding values were approximately 80% and 75%.

The clonotype was recovered from an adult man with Graves' hyperthyroidism. Material: peripheral blood or thyroid tissue (not recorded which).

The nucleotide sequence is TGCAGGACCGGGACTAGCGGTTACGAGCAGTACTTC. Translated, it gives CRTGTSGYEQYF. In this chain, TRBV20-1 is recombined with TRBJ2-7; the junction holds 11 bases that match TRBD2. The CDR3 goes from the cysteine to the phenylalanine over 12 residues. The read is trimmed to its CDR3 DNA, 36 bases read in frame from base 1. CDR1 DFQATT and CDR2 SNEGSKA are derived from the germline V gene (reference sequence).